This T cell receptor beta chain emerged from a study of cytomegalovirus exposure and HLA in healthy donors. Points from the study as a whole: In a later analysis, TCR association rates varied by HLA locus: DRB1 most, HLA-C fewest. Several V segments, TRBV6-2 and TRBV6-3 among them, could not be told apart and were dropped. Per a later analysis, HLA-associated TCR beta chains showed more clonal expansion than other, equally common TCR beta chains. In a later analysis, TCR beta V- and J-gene trimming was associated with a missense DCLRE1C variant.

In its sample, this clone was seen once. Antigen unknown. Germline lookup yields CDR1 LNHDA and CDR2 SQIVND (reference sequence). The CDR3 is 17 amino acids. Germline trimming cut 5 bases from V and 4 bases from J; bases unmatched to any gene: 9. Primers: 60 Vbeta forward and 13 Jbeta reverse. Produced via immunoSEQ multiplex PCR; TCRdb's table is partial and in-frame only. The sample lists approximately 160,000 clones; over 60% were seen once. This TCR came from a woman in her twenties or thirties in good health and CMV-seropositive. Sequencing used PBMCs. The chain links TRBV19 to TRBJ2-2, with 11 nucleotides matching TRBD2. The CDR3 reads CASSFTSGRLGTGELFF. CDR3 bases: TGTGCCAGTAGTTTTACTAGCGGGAGATTGGGCACCGGGGAGCTGTTTTTT.